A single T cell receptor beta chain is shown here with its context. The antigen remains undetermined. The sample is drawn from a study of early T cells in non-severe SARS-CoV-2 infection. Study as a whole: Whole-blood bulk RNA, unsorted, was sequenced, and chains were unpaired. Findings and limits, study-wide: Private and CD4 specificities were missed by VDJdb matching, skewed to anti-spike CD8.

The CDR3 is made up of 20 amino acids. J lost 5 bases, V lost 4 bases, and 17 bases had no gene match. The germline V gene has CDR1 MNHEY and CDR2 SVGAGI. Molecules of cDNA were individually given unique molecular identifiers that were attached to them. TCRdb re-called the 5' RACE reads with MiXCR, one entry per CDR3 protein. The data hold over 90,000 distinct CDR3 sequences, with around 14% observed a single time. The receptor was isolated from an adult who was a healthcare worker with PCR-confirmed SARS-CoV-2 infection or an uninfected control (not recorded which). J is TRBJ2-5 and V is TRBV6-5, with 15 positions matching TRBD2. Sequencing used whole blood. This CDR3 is CASSSTPWTSGRVVEETQYF. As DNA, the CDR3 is TGTGCCAGCAGTTCCACCCCGTGGACTAGCGGGAGGGTTGTGGAGGAGACCCAGTACTTC.